This TCR beta chain was retrieved from a study of shared clonotypes between healthy human individuals. Study-wide background: The composition of the donors was two women and a few men aged 18 to 49. Researchers assigned three CD4 naive, three CD4 memory, two CD8 naive and one CD8 memory plate to each donor.

From germline, CDR1 is MDHEN and CDR2 SYDVKM. The length of the CDR3 is 13 residues. V lost 4 bases, J lost 13 bases, and 17 bases lay in between. Profiled with immunoSEQ multiplex PCR; TCRdb holds only in-frame clones, not every one. This table has roughly 680,000 clones, 55% to 75% appearing once. Division of CD4+ cells produced a CD45RA+ naive subset and a CD45RA-negative memory subset. This clonotype was sampled from a woman aged 25 to 39 in good health. The J gene is TRBJ1-5, the V gene TRBV28; D unresolved. Sample: memory CD4+ T cells sorted from blood. This sample's subset: CD45RA-negative fraction. In DNA form, the CDR3 reads TGTGCCAGCAGTTCCTCCAACAAGTTACTACAGCATTTT. Translated, it gives CASSSSNKLLQHF.